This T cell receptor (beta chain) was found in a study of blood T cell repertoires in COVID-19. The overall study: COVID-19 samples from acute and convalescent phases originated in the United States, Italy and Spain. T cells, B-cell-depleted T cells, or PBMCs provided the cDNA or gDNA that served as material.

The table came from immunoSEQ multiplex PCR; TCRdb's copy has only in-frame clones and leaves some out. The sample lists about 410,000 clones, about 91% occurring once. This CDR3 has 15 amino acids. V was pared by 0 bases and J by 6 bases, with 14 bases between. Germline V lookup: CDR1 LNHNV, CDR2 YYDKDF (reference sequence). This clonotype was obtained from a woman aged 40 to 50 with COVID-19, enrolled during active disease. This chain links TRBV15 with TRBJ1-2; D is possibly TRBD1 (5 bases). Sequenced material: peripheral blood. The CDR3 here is CATSRDQPRGDGYTF. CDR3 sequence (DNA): TGTGCCACCAGCAGAGATCAACCCCGGGGGGATGGCTACACCTTC.